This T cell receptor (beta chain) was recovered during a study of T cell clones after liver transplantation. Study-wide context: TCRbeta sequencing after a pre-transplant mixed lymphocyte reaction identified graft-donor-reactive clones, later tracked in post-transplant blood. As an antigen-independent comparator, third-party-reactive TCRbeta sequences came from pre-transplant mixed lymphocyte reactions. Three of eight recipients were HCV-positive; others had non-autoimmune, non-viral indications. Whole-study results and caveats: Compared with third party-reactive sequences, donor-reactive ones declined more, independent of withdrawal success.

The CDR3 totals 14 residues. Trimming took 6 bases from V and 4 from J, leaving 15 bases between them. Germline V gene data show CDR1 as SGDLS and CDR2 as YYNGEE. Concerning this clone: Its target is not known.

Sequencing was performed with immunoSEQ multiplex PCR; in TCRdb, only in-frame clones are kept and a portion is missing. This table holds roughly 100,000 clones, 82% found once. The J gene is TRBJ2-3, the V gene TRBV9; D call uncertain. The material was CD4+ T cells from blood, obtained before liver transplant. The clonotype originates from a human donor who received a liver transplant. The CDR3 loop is CASTGPGGADTQYF. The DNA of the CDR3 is TGTGCCAGCACCGGGCCAGGTGGGGCAGATACGCAGTATTTT.